Included here is one T cell receptor (beta chain) sequence, with context. The antigen remains undetermined. This sample stems from a study of shared clonotypes between healthy human individuals. In the study overall: A donor's plate count was three for CD4 naive and three for CD4 memory; CD8 naive had two and CD8 memory one.

General study points: Sharing across four donors was highest in naive CD4 (around 5%) and lowest in memory CD8 (approximately 0.4%).

Some clones are missing from TCRdb's copy, which holds only in-frame ones; the method was immunoSEQ multiplex PCR. The table lists a few million clones, 90% to 95% of them singletons. Germline CDR1 reads SGDLS; CDR2 reads YYNGEE. The length of the CDR3 is 17 residues. Trimming removed 0 bases from V and 0 bases from J, with 10 bases in between. The gene calls are TRBV9 and TRBJ2-6; D unresolved. Sequencing was performed on naive CD4+ T cells sorted from blood. The subset was: CD45RA+ positively selected. The source of this sequence is a man aged 18 to 30 in good health. The CDR3 reads CASSVDVSSSGANVLTF. The CDR3 DNA is TGTGCCAGCAGCGTAGATGTTTCGAGCTCTGGGGCCAACGTCCTGACTTTC. The entire variable domain, with the rest obtained from reference TRBV9 and TRBJ2-6, is as follows: DSGVTQTPKHLITATGQRVTLRCSPRSGDLSVYWYQQSLDQGLQFLIQYYNGEERAKGNILERFSAQQFPDLHSELNLSSLELGDSALYFCASSVDVSSSGANVLTFGAGSRLTVL.